Each of the 24 T cell receptor beta chains below was sequenced from the same sample in a study of T cell repertoires in cytomegalovirus infection (dated by TCRdb to about 2019). Sequencing instrument: Illumina HiSeq 1500. TCRdb reran the public reads through fastp at Q25 and MiXCR, keeping productive beta chains. One record per CDR3 amino acid sequence lists the most common genes and DNA. The sample table lists a few hundred thousand distinct CDR3 sequences, over 8% of them with a count of one. About 15% of the sample belongs to the ten largest clones. Sequencing was carried out using PBMCs. These receptors were taken from a human donor in good health (CMV status not recorded). Some clones in this sample may be carry-over from other donors' samples.

This clonotype turned up a few times. This chain uses TRBV19 with TRBJ1-2; 11 bases agree with TRBD1. The CDR3 loop spans 18 amino acids. The V segment lost 3 bases and the J segment 2 bases; nucleotides outside the gene matches: 11. The germline V gene encodes CDR1 LNHDA and CDR2 SQIVND (reference sequence). CDR3 in amino acids: CASSIPGTGGTTNYGYTF. The CDR3 DNA is TGTGCCAGTAGTATTCCCGGGACAGGGGGAACAACAAACTATGGCTACACCTTC.

This clonotype was counted at least ten times. This chain joins TRBV12-3 or TRBV12-4 and TRBJ2-7; tentatively, D is TRBD1 (6 bases). V was cut by 5 bases and J by 6 bases, with 11 bases left in between. The CDR3 sequence is 12 residues long. DNA of the CDR3: TGTGCCAGCAGTCGGCACAGGGCCGAGCAGTACTTC. Its protein is CASSRHRAEQYF.

This clonotype was detected ten times or more. The chain uses TRBV11-3 and TRBJ2-3, with D perhaps being TRBD1 or TRBD2 (6 bases each). The length of the CDR3 is 17 residues. Germline V gene lookup returns CDR1 SGHNT and CDR2 YENEEA. V lost 0 bases to trimming and J lost 1 base, with 14 bases between them. CDR3 in DNA: TGTGCCAGCAGCTTAGAAATGGGGGGCCGGGGCACAGATACGCAGTATTTT. It is translated as CASSLEMGGRGTDTQYF.

The chain employs TRBV20-1 and TRBJ1-2; maybe TRBD1 (5 bases). V lost 5 bases and J lost 4, with 11 bases in between. Germline V CDR1 and CDR2: DFQATT, SNEGSKA (reference sequence). The CDR3 extends over 12 amino acids. The CDR3 nucleotides are TGCAGTGCTCCCCGGGGCCGCTATGGCTACACCTTC. Its translation is CSAPRGRYGYTF.

This clonotype has at least ten counts. The chain joins TRBV29-1 to TRBJ1-2; unclear D gene. The CDR3 consists of 14 residues. V dropped 3 bases and J dropped 4 bases, with 15 bases sitting between them. CDR1 and CDR2 from the germline V gene are SQVTM and ANQGSEA. The CDR3 loop is CSVDGWGTGYGYTF. As DNA, the CDR3 is TGCAGCGTTGATGGATGGGGAACGGGCTATGGCTACACCTTC.

The chain combines TRBV20-1 with TRBJ1-6; D call uncertain. V dropped 6 bases and J dropped 0 bases, with 12 bases sitting between them. Germline CDR1 and CDR2: DFQATT and SNEGSKA (reference sequence). The CDR3 is made up of 15 amino acids. This CDR3 reads CSAATVSSYNSPLHF. The CDR3 bases are TGCAGTGCCGCGACCGTCAGCTCCTATAATTCACCCCTCCACTTT.

This chain joins TRBV28 and TRBJ1-5, with D hard to call. Trimming shortened V by 3 bases and J by 4 bases, and 7 bases separated the two germline ends. Germline V gives CDR1 MDHEN, CDR2 SYDVKM. The CDR3 is 13 residues long. The CDR3 protein is CASSLELNQPQHF. CDR3 coding DNA: TGTGCCAGCAGTTTGGAACTTAATCAGCCCCAGCATTTT.

This chain uses TRBV10-3 with TRBJ1-2; 7 nucleotides agree with TRBD1. CDR1 and CDR2 (germline): ENHRY, SYGVKD. With V trimmed by 7 bases and J by 6 bases, 8 bases remained unmatched. The CDR3 is 13 amino acids. The CDR3 sequence: CAIKRQGVDGYTF. The CDR3 DNA is TGTGCCATCAAGAGACAGGGAGTAGATGGCTACACCTTC.

This clonotype was seen more than once but under ten times. The chain carries TRBV7-9 and TRBJ1-1; a weak D match, TRBD1 (6 bases). This CDR3 spans 16 amino acids. Trimming stripped 5 bases from V and 2 bases from J, with 18 bases between. Germline CDR1 and CDR2: SEHNR and FQNEAQ (reference sequence). The CDR3 sequence is CASSPTQGAFNTEAFF. In nucleotides, the CDR3 is TGTGCCAGCAGCCCGACACAGGGAGCCTTTAACACTGAAGCTTTCTTT.

This sequence joins TRBV4-2 and TRBJ2-3; D is possibly TRBD2 (6 bases). The V end lost 2 bases, the J end lost 1 base, and 10 bases lay between the germline ends. The germline CDR1 and CDR2 sequences are LGHNA and YNFKEQ. The CDR3 totals 15 residues. Written as DNA, the CDR3 is TGTGCCAGCAGCCAATACTCGGGAGGCACAGATACGCAGTATTTT. It translates to CASSQYSGGTDTQYF.

V usage is TRBV7-2 and J usage is TRBJ2-1; D not certain. The CDR3 runs 12 residues. Germline values: CDR1 SGHTA, CDR2 FQGNSA. V was clipped by 0 bases and J by 11 bases, with 8 bases between them. CDR3 nucleotides: TGTGCCAGCAGCTTAGCGCGTCAGAAGCAGTTCTTC. Translated: CASSLARQKQFF.

This clonotype was recorded at least ten times. J is TRBJ1-1 and V is TRBV7-2; 9 nucleotides match TRBD1. The CDR3 spans 14 residues. In germline, CDR1 is SGHTA, CDR2 FQGNSA. The J segment lost 3 bases and the V segment lost 7 bases, leaving 6 bases of the junction unmatched. In DNA form, the CDR3 reads TGTGCCAGCACCTGGACAGGGGTAGACACTGAAGCTTTCTTT. Translating gives CASTWTGVDTEAFF.

There are many counts of this clonotype. The chain couples TRBV7-3 to TRBJ1-1, with D perhaps TRBD1 (5 bases). Germline lookup yields CDR1 SGHTA and CDR2 FQGTGA. This CDR3 region has 12 residues. V was trimmed by 1 base and J by 12 bases, leaving 12 bases between them. The CDR3 bases are TGTGCCAGCAGCTTAAAAGGGGCCAAAACTTTCTTT. Amino acid sequence: CASSLKGAKTFF.

The chain couples TRBV4-2 to TRBJ2-7; no clear D gene. This CDR3 has 14 amino acids. Trimming removed 2 bases from V and 4 bases from J, with 12 bases in between. The germline gives CDR1 LGHNA, CDR2 YNFKEQ. The CDR3 DNA follows: TGTGCCAGCAGCCAATCGACGGCTAAGTACGAGCAGTACTTC. Its translation: CASSQSTAKYEQYF.

This clonotype turned up a few times. The J gene is TRBJ2-3, the V gene TRBV20-1; no definite D call. The V gene lost 6 bases and the J gene lost 5 bases, with 15 bases spanning the gap. Germline V gene sequence: CDR1 DFQATT, CDR2 SNEGSKA (reference sequence). The CDR3 loop spans 13 amino acids. CDR3 loop: CSASLLAGDTQYF. CDR3 nucleotides: TGCAGTGCGAGTCTTTTGGCCGGAGATACGCAGTATTTT.

This clonotype was seen ten or more times. V is TRBV7-2 and J is TRBJ2-7, with D possibly TRBD2 on 6 matching bases. Germline lookup yields CDR1 SGHTA and CDR2 FQGNSA. The V and J ends lost 5 bases and 3 bases respectively, with 14 bases between them. This CDR3 comprises 14 residues. The CDR3 reads CASSGGTLDYEQYF. The CDR3 nucleotides are TGTGCCAGCAGCGGGGGGACCCTAGACTACGAGCAGTACTTC.

The chain recombines TRBV7-2 with TRBJ2-2; D gene unclear. Between the trimmed V and J ends, which lost 2 bases and 0 bases, there was a span of 10 bases. This CDR3 has 16 residues. The germline gives CDR1 SGHTA, CDR2 FQGNSA. CDR3 nucleotides: TGTGCCAGCAGCTTATATCTACCCCCGAACACCGGGGAGCTGTTTTTT. Its translation: CASSLYLPPNTGELFF.

This clonotype occurred many times. The chain uses TRBV14 and TRBJ2-3, with D tentatively TRBD2 (5 bases). Per the germline V gene, CDR1 is SGHDN and CDR2 is FVKESK. The CDR3 totals 13 residues. Trimming shortened V by 1 base and J by 8 bases, and 10 bases separated the two germline ends. The CDR3, as DNA: TGTGCCAGCAGCCAAGCACTAGGAGGTACGCAGTATTTT. Translating it yields CASSQALGGTQYF.

This clonotype has ten or more counts. CDR3 DNA: TGTGCCAGCAGTCCAGGGGGTTACTATGGCTACACCTTC. Its protein product is CASSPGGYYGYTF. This sequence joins TRBV7-8 and TRBJ1-2, with 7 bases aligning to TRBD1. Germline V gives CDR1 SGHVS, CDR2 FQNEAQ. The CDR3 spans 13 residues. The V gene end was trimmed by 6 bases and the J gene end by 3 bases; junction bases not matched to a gene: 4.

This clonotype was observed many times. This chain connects TRBV7-2 to TRBJ1-5, with D uncertain. The CDR3 totals 14 residues. The germline V and J ends were trimmed by 3 bases and 2 bases, with 8 bases remaining between them. In germline, CDR1 is SGHTA, CDR2 FQGNSA. CDR3 DNA: TGTGCCAGCAGCTTCAGTGGAGGCAATCAGCCCCAGCATTTT. It specifies CASSFSGGNQPQHF.

The genes are TRBV30 and TRBJ1-6; maybe TRBD1 (6 bases). CDR1 and CDR2 from the germline V gene are GTSNPN and SVGIG (reference sequence). This CDR3 comprises 13 residues. Trimming removed 1 base from V and 10 bases from J, with 11 bases in between. CDR3 nucleotides: TGTGCCTGGAGTGCCGGGGGGGGCTCACCCCTCCACTTT. This encodes CAWSAGGGSPLHF.

This clonotype has ten or more counts. The J gene is TRBJ2-7, the V gene TRBV12-3 or TRBV12-4, with TRBD2 matching 11 bases. The trim removed 5 bases at V and 4 bases at J, leaving 7 bases unmatched. The CDR3 spans 15 residues. Here the CDR3 DNA reads TGTGCCAGCAGTATGCGAGGACTAGCGGGTTACGAGCAGTACTTC. Protein product: CASSMRGLAGYEQYF.

The chain has TRBV28 and TRBJ2-1; TRBD1 or TRBD2 may be the D gene (6 bases each). This CDR3 spans 15 amino acids. V lost 6 bases, J lost 8 bases, and 20 bases lay in between. Germline V gene sequence: CDR1 MDHEN, CDR2 SYDVKM. The CDR3 DNA sequence: TGTGCCAGCAGAGAAAGGGGGAGGCGGTTCGATGAGCAGTTCTTC. This encodes CASRERGRRFDEQFF.

The rearrangement uses TRBV2 and TRBJ1-3; the match to TRBD1 covers 8 bases. CDR3 length: 14 residues. V was clipped by 11 bases and J by 6 bases; unmatched bases: 12. Germline CDR1 SNHLY, CDR2 FYNNEI. The CDR3 here is CAGDTGGKENTIYF. In nucleotides, the CDR3 is TGTGCCGGTGACACAGGGGGAAAGGAAAACACCATATATTTT. The variable domain in full, completed from reference TRBV2 and TRBJ1-3, reads EPEVTQTPSHQVTQMGQEVILRCVPISNHLYFYWYRQILGQKVEFLVSFYNNEISEKSEIFDDQFSVERPDGSNFTLKIRSTKLEDSAMYFCAGDTGGKENTIYFGEGSWLTVV.